This T cell receptor beta chain comes out of a study of T cells in Graves' hyperthyroidism and ophthalmopathy. The wider study: Blood from the periphery was taken at initial diagnosis, before any treatment.

V gave up 0 bases and J gave up 5 bases; unmatched junction bases: 5. Germline CDR1 is PRHDT and CDR2 is FYEKMQ (reference sequence). The CDR3 spans 16 residues. Regions amplified from RNA transcripts were the TCR beta CDR3 regions. During a first-round RT-PCR of the TCR CDR3, the HTBI primer set was used. TCRdb analysed the multiplex PCR reads with MiXCR anew, one entry per CDR3 protein. The sample lists some 360,000 distinct CDR3 sequences; more than 11% were seen once. Patients showing uncontrolled infection, other autoimmune disease, pregnancy or lactation were ineligible. The chain couples TRBV13 to TRBJ2-3; TRBD1 matches at 10 bases. The receptor's source is a woman in her sixties or seventies with Graves' hyperthyroidism. The sequencing sample was made of blood. CDR3 sequence (DNA): TGTGCCAGCAGCTTAGGTCTGGGACAGGGGATAGATACGCAGTATTTT. Residues: CASSLGLGQGIDTQYF.